The 8 T cell receptor beta chains given below trace back to one sample, sequenced in a study of regulatory T cells in long-lasting Graves disease. Sample time point: newly diagnosed GD, antithyroid drugs for less than 3 months. From RNA extracted from PBMCs, the TCR library was made. Arm-PCR with iRepertoire HTBI primers amplified the CDR3 regions for these TCR beta libraries. Each CDR3 protein is one row after TCRdb ran MiXCR on the multiplex PCR reads. The data contain 360,000 or so distinct CDR3 sequences, 15% to 20% of them singletons. This sample was also put to use in a study of T cells in Graves' hyperthyroidism and ophthalmopathy.

The source material was peripheral blood mononuclear cells (PBMCs), sampled at new diagnosis, from a patient treated with antithyroid drugs. These receptors all stem from a woman between 18 and 30 years old with Graves disease.

V gene TRBV14 combines with J gene TRBJ1-1; TRBD1 matches at 9 bases. The CDR3 has 15 residues. V dropped 4 bases and J dropped 0; count of bases not matched to a gene: 3. Looked up from germline, CDR1 is SGHDN and CDR2 is FVKESK. CDR3 residues: CASSRGTGMNTEAFF. The CDR3 region has the DNA TGTGCCAGCAGCCGCGGGACAGGGATGAACACTGAAGCTTTCTTT.

The CDR3, as DNA: TGTGCCAGCAGCTTTTTAGGCGGGGAGCTGTTTTTT. Amino acid sequence: CASSFLGGELFF. The chain joins TRBV7-9 to TRBJ2-2; D is uncertain. Germline values: CDR1 SEHNR, CDR2 FQNEAQ (reference sequence). Trimming stripped 3 bases from V and 7 bases from J, with 6 bases between. This CDR3 is 12 amino acids long.

The chain is built from TRBV15 and TRBJ1-2, with D possibly being TRBD1 (5 bases). V lost 5 bases to trimming and J lost 0 bases, with 16 bases between them. Germline V gene data show CDR1 as LNHNV and CDR2 as YYDKDF (reference sequence). CDR3 length equals 16 residues. This chain's CDR3 is CATSVDSAEANYGYTF. The CDR3 bases are TGTGCCACCAGCGTCGACAGCGCCGAAGCTAACTATGGCTACACCTTC.

Only a few counts were recorded for this clonotype. The chain couples TRBV11-3 to TRBJ2-2; D might be TRBD1 or TRBD2, each matching 5 bases. The germline gives CDR1 SGHNT, CDR2 YENEEA. The CDR3 is 20 amino acids. V was cut by 0 bases and J by 5 bases, with 25 bases left in between. CDR3: CASSLDKWGTRTAKTGELFF. The CDR3 DNA reads as TGTGCCAGCAGCTTAGATAAATGGGGGACGAGGACGGCCAAGACCGGGGAGCTGTTTTTT.

This clonotype was seen ten or more times. The rearrangement links TRBV18 to TRBJ2-1; 10 bases line up with TRBD2. CDR3 length: 16 residues. The V gene's germline CDR1 is KGHSH and CDR2 LQKENI. J gave up 4 bases and V 3 bases, and 6 bases lay outside the gene matches. The CDR3 nucleotides are TGTGCCAGCTCACCTCTAGCGGGGGACGGGTACAATGAGCAGTTCTTC. Encoded protein: CASSPLAGDGYNEQFF.

This clonotype was seen a handful of times. This chain joins TRBV6-5 and TRBJ2-7, with TRBD1 as a possible D gene (5 bases). From germline, CDR1 is MNHEY and CDR2 SVGAGI. Trimming stripped 4 bases from V and 4 bases from J, with 14 bases between. This CDR3 comprises 14 residues. CDR3 bases: TGTGCCAGCAGTTTCCAGACAGCAGATTACGAGCAGTACTTC. Its protein product is CASSFQTADYEQYF.

The rearrangement uses TRBV6-2 or TRBV6-3 and TRBJ1-1, with D unclear. The CDR3 runs to 13 residues. With 1 base removed from V and 4 bases from J, the gap between germline ends came to 7 bases. CDR1 is MNHEY and CDR2 is SVGEGT in the germline V gene. This CDR3 reads CASSYWGSTEAFF. CDR3 in DNA: TGTGCCAGCAGTTACTGGGGTTCCACTGAAGCTTTCTTT.

This clonotype showed up many times. The chain recombines TRBV7-9 with TRBJ2-2; TRBD2 agrees at 9 bases. With 5 bases clipped from V and 0 bases from J, the junction kept 16 bases outside the gene matches. This CDR3 has 20 amino acids. Germline lookup yields CDR1 SEHNR and CDR2 FQNEAQ (reference sequence). CDR3 in amino acids: CASSRRPISGSYANTGELFF. The CDR3 DNA is TGTGCCAGCAGCCGCCGTCCGATTAGCGGGAGTTACGCGAACACCGGGGAGCTGTTTTTT.